This T cell receptor (beta chain) was identified during a study of CD8 T cells in ankylosing spondylitis. Study observations and caveats: Disease-associated clonotypes exhibited CD8+ identity and were relatively infrequent in peripheral blood. Disease-linked clones were reportedly significantly enriched in matched ankylosing spondylitis synovial fluid.

TCR beta libraries were made by quantitative 5'-RACE with molecular barcodes. TCRdb re-derived calls from the 5' RACE reads in MiXCR, one entry per CDR3 protein. In the table there are roughly 230,000 distinct CDR3 sequences, about 20% of which are singletons. This clonotype has more than one count but fewer than ten. Its cognate antigen is unknown. CDR3 length equals 15 residues. The germline gives CDR1 MNHEY, CDR2 SMNVEV (reference sequence). The ends were cut back, 5 bases at V and 4 bases at J, with 15 bases in the middle. The TCR sequence derives from a male donor with ankylosing spondylitis or in good health (not recorded which). The chain combines TRBV27 with TRBJ2-1, with D perhaps TRBD1 or TRBD2 (5 bases each). The sequencing input was blood, either unsorted or a sorted T cell fraction (not recorded which). The CDR3 protein is CASSQEAGRYNEQFF. The CDR3 region has the DNA TGTGCCAGCAGTCAAGAGGCAGGGAGATACAATGAGCAGTTCTTC.